One and the same sample provided the 20 T cell receptor beta chains below, sequenced in a study of spatial heterogeneity in lung cancer. The time point denotes: sample taken at primary tumor resection. TCRdb re-derived calls from the 5' RACE reads in MiXCR, one entry per CDR3 protein. The table includes 9,500 to 11,000 distinct CDR3 sequences, approximately 12% detected once. Study-level findings and limits: Tumor mutation counts were tracked by expanded intratumoral alpha and beta TCR counts.

Their antigens are not known. This material consisted of lung tumor tissue, taken at surgery. All receptors come from a male donor with early-stage non-small cell lung cancer.

This clonotype was detected many times. The CDR3: CASSSTRTSGLGTQYF. The CDR3 nucleotides read TGTGCCAGCAGTAGTACCCGGACTAGCGGGCTGGGGACCCAGTACTTC. This rearrangement joins TRBV6-1 to TRBJ2-5; 11 nucleotides agree with TRBD2. The ends lost 5 bases at V and 7 bases at J; junction bases unmatched: 12. Germline CDR1 reads MNHNS; CDR2 reads SASEGT. This CDR3 has 16 residues.

This clonotype was observed many times. V usage is TRBV3-1 and J usage is TRBJ2-1; 13 bases align to TRBD2. Germline CDR1 and CDR2: LGHDT and YNNKEL (reference sequence). V was clipped by 4 bases and J by 10 bases; unmatched bases: 7. This CDR3 has 15 amino acids. The CDR3 reads CASSPGLAGVGEQFF. The DNA of the CDR3 is TGTGCCAGCAGCCCCGGACTAGCGGGAGTTGGAGAGCAGTTCTTC.

This CDR3 reads CSARPLTGLTLYEQYF. DNA of the CDR3: TGCAGTGCTAGACCCCTGACAGGGCTGACACTCTACGAGCAGTACTTC. V is TRBV20-1 and J is TRBJ2-7, with 7 positions matching TRBD1. CDR1 and CDR2 from the germline V gene are DFQATT and SNEGSKA (reference sequence). The CDR3 covers 16 residues. V gave up 2 bases and J gave up 3 bases; unmatched junction bases: 13.

This clonotype came up many times. The chain carries TRBV29-1 and TRBJ2-7, with D unclear. The CDR3 runs 15 residues. Germline loops: CDR1 SQVTM, CDR2 ANQGSEA. The V end lost 7 bases, the J end lost 7 bases, and 26 bases lay between the germline ends. The CDR3 reads CSAPSLVARPLEQYF. The CDR3 DNA sequence: TGCAGCGCCCCGTCTCTAGTGGCTCGCCCGTTGGAGCAGTACTTC.

This clonotype was picked up many times. J is TRBJ2-1 and V is TRBV20-1; D is possibly TRBD1 (6 bases). The CDR3 has 13 residues. CDR1 and CDR2 from the germline V gene are DFQATT and SNEGSKA (reference sequence). With 0 bases removed from V and 8 bases from J, the gap between germline ends came to 11 bases. The CDR3 DNA reads as TGCAGTGCTAGAGATACAGGGTCCGATGAGCAGTTCTTC. Residues: CSARDTGSDEQFF.

This clonotype is medium-sized within its sample. The genes are TRBV7-9 and TRBJ2-3; 7 bases map to TRBD2. With 4 bases clipped from V and 2 bases from J, the junction kept 18 bases outside the gene matches. Germline V gives CDR1 SEHNR, CDR2 FQNEAQ (reference sequence). The CDR3 runs to 19 residues. CDR3 bases: TGTGCCAGCAGCTCCCACTTCGGACTAGAGGGTTTTAACACAGATACGCAGTATTTT. Translating it yields CASSSHFGLEGFNTDTQYF. The full variable domain, with the rest looked up from reference TRBV7-9 and TRBJ2-3, is DTGVSQNPRHKITKRGQNVTFRCDPISEHNRLYWYRQTLGQGPEFLTYFQNEAQLEKSRLLSDRFSAERPKGSFSTLEIQRTEQGDSAMYLCASSSHFGLEGFNTDTQYFGPGTRLTVL.

This clonotype has at least ten counts. J is TRBJ1-2 and V is TRBV7-9, with 7 bases identical to TRBD1. V lost 4 bases and J lost 8; bases outside the gene matches: 10. From germline, CDR1 is SEHNR and CDR2 FQNEAQ (reference sequence). This CDR3 region has 14 residues. The DNA for the CDR3 is TGTGCCAGCAGCTCCGGACAGGCATTGAAGGGCTACACCTTC. Translating it yields CASSSGQALKGYTF. Full variable domain (remainder filled in from reference TRBV7-9 and TRBJ1-2): DTGVSQNPRHKITKRGQNVTFRCDPISEHNRLYWYRQTLGQGPEFLTYFQNEAQLEKSRLLSDRFSAERPKGSFSTLEIQRTEQGDSAMYLCASSSGQALKGYTFGSGTRLTVV.

This clonotype was observed at least ten times. J is TRBJ2-6 and V is TRBV5-1; D uncertain. This CDR3 region has 15 residues. CDR1 is SGHRS, CDR2 YFSETQ, per germline. Trimming pared 0 bases from V and 0 bases from J, leaving 4 bases between. The CDR3 protein is CASSLGDSGANVLTF. Written as DNA, the CDR3 is TGCGCCAGCAGCTTGGGAGACTCTGGGGCCAACGTCCTGACTTTC.

Ten or more counts support this clonotype. The J gene is TRBJ2-7, the V gene TRBV6-5, with unresolved D. Per germline, CDR1 MNHEY and CDR2 SVGAGI. This CDR3 region has 13 residues. V was cut by 0 bases and J by 4 bases, with 7 bases left in between. The DNA for the CDR3 is TGTGCCAGCAGTTACTCACGACTTTACGAGCAGTACTTC. Its protein is CASSYSRLYEQYF.

This clonotype was seen ten or more times. This chain joins TRBV15 and TRBJ2-7; no definite D call. The germline gives CDR1 LNHNV, CDR2 YYDKDF (reference sequence). V shed 2 bases and J shed 5 bases, with 13 bases lying between them. The CDR3 is made up of 14 amino acids. This chain's CDR3 is CATSRKRLADEQYF. CDR3 sequence (DNA): TGTGCCACCAGCAGAAAAAGACTTGCTGACGAGCAGTACTTC.

By share of the sample, this clonotype is medium-sized. The chain couples TRBV2 to TRBJ1-1; tentative D call: TRBD1 (5 bases). Trimming cost V 6 bases and J 1 base, with 18 bases left between them. Germline V gene data show CDR1 as SNHLY and CDR2 as FYNNEI. The CDR3 contains 16 residues. The CDR3 region has the DNA TGTGCCAGCAGCCCCATATCAAAAGGGGCGAACACTGAAGCTTTCTTT. This sequence encodes CASSPISKGANTEAFF.

This clonotype came up many times. The gene calls are TRBV12-3 or TRBV12-4 and TRBJ1-6; 10 bases match TRBD1. V lost 5 bases, J lost 8 bases, and 6 bases stayed unmatched. The CDR3 is 15 residues long. DNA for the CDR3: TGTGCCAGCAGTAAGCCGGGACAGGGGCATTCACCCCTCCACTTT. Its protein product is CASSKPGQGHSPLHF.

This clonotype was seen at least ten times. The rearrangement uses TRBV30 and TRBJ1-4, with a possible D match to TRBD1 (5 bases). V was cut by 4 bases and J by 3 bases, with 15 bases left in between. Germline V gene lookup returns CDR1 GTSNPN and CDR2 SVGIG (reference sequence). The CDR3 totals 15 residues. For the CDR3, the DNA is TGTGCCTGGAAGGGGTACGTCACGTCTAATGAAAAACTGTTTTTT. As protein: CAWKGYVTSNEKLFF.

The chain carries TRBV6-2 or TRBV6-3 and TRBJ2-3; D is perhaps TRBD1 (6 bases). V gave up 2 bases and J gave up 2 bases, with 23 bases separating them. Germline values: CDR1 MNHEY, CDR2 SVGEGT. The CDR3 has 19 residues. For the CDR3, the DNA is TGTGCCAGCAGTTACCCGAGTTTCACGGACAGTGCCTACACAGATACGCAGTATTTT. The encoded protein is CASSYPSFTDSAYTDTQYF.

This chain uses TRBV9 with TRBJ2-7, with 9 bases that match TRBD2. V was pared by 1 base and J by 3 bases, with 8 bases of the junction left unmatched. The CDR3 covers 16 residues. CDR1 and CDR2 from the germline V gene are SGDLS and YYNGEE. The CDR3 DNA follows: TGTGCCAGCAGCGTATCAGGAGCGGGGGGATTCTACGAGCAGTACTTC. The encoded protein is CASSVSGAGGFYEQYF.

In its sample, this clonotype was seen many times. V is TRBV20-1 and J is TRBJ2-1, with D possibly TRBD2 on 5 matching bases. This CDR3 is built from 18 residues. The V end was cut by 0 bases, the J end by 0 bases, with 18 bases between. CDR1 DFQATT and CDR2 SNEGSKA come from the germline V gene (reference sequence). CDR3: CSARDETKGVVSYNEQFF. The CDR3, as DNA: TGCAGTGCTAGAGATGAGACTAAGGGAGTTGTCTCCTACAATGAGCAGTTCTTC.

This clonotype was seen more than once but under ten times. The genes are TRBV9 and TRBJ2-1, with TRBD2 matching over 10 bases. The CDR3 runs to 16 residues. Losses at the gene ends were 0 bases for V and 7 bases for J; bases not matched to a gene: 7. The germline V gene encodes CDR1 SGDLS and CDR2 YYNGEE. The CDR3 coding sequence is TGTGCCAGCAGCGTAGGGCTAGCGGGAGTATATAATGAGCAGTTCTTC. Translation gives CASSVGLAGVYNEQFF.

This clonotype is judged medium-sized. The V gene is TRBV20-1, the J gene TRBJ2-7, with D unresolved. Germline lookup yields CDR1 DFQATT and CDR2 SNEGSKA (reference sequence). This CDR3 contains 12 residues. With 3 bases removed from V and 7 bases from J, the gap between germline ends came to 13 bases. DNA of the CDR3: TGCAGTGCTAGGCCCGTATTGCGGGAGCAGTACTTC. It is translated as CSARPVLREQYF.

J is TRBJ2-2 and V is TRBV7-9; D gene uncertain. The germline V gene encodes CDR1 SEHNR and CDR2 FQNEAQ (reference sequence). This CDR3 is built from 14 residues. This CDR3 is CAATQPAETGELFF. The CDR3 DNA is TGTGCAGCAACCCAGCCCGCTGAGACCGGGGAGCTGTTTTTT.

The gene calls are TRBV29-1 and TRBJ1-2; D perhaps matches TRBD1 (5 bases). CDR3 length: 11 residues. V was shortened by 4 bases and J by 4 bases, with 7 bases between the two germline ends. Germline CDR1 and CDR2: SQVTM and ANQGSEA. The CDR3 sequence is CSVGGPYGYTF. Written as DNA, the CDR3 is TGCAGCGTTGGGGGACCCTATGGCTACACCTTC.